A selection of T cell receptor beta chains follows, all from one sample in a study of blood T cells in healthy people across ages. TCRdb reanalysed the 5' RACE reads using MiXCR and keeps one entry per CDR3 protein. Here the sample spans roughly 720,000 distinct CDR3 sequences, 40% to 65% being singletons. Sequenced material: blood. The receptors here all came from a man of 80 years or more in good health. CDR3s include the opening cysteine and the closing phenylalanine or tryptophan. A D gene is named only where the DNA matches it firmly. Expanded clones get a size class; other rows say once, few or many, or leave the size out.

>TRBD2|.|TRBJ2-1|TRBV27
CASSLILAGGNEQFF
TGTGCCAGCAGTTTAATCCTAGCGGGAGGCAATGAGCAGTTCTTC
>TRBD2|.|TRBJ2-7|TRBV28
CASSLSLPGGLDEQYF
TGTGCCAGCAGTTTATCGCTCCCGGGAGGGTTGGACGAGCAGTACTTC
>TRBD1|.|TRBJ1-1|TRBV28
CASSLPGQGITEAFF
TGTGCCAGCAGCCTTCCGGGACAGGGTATTACTGAAGCTTTCTTT
>TRBD2|.|TRBJ2-7|TRBV10-3
CAISEPGLAGEEQYF
TGTGCCATCAGTGAGCCGGGACTAGCGGGAGAGGAGCAGTACTTC
>.|.|TRBJ1-5|TRBV3-1
CASSQVGGQPQHF
TGTGCCAGCAGCCAAGTGGGGGGCCAGCCCCAGCATTTT
>.|.|TRBJ2-3|TRBV20-1
CSARQGKGPTDTQYF
TGCAGTGCTAGACAGGGGAAGGGGCCCACAGATACGCAGTATTTT
>.|.|TRBJ2-2|TRBV10-3
CAISESTARLFF
TGTGCCATCAGTGAGTCGACCGCAAGGCTGTTTTTT
>.|few|TRBJ2-3|TRBV29-1
CSVVTPLGQHRYAYF
TGCAGCGTTGTAACCCCACTAGGACAGCACAGATACGCGTATTTT
>.|.|TRBJ2-1|TRBV20-1
CSARSQSASNEQFF
TGCAGTGCTAGGTCGCAGTCGGCTTCCAATGAGCAGTTCTTC
>.|many|TRBJ1-2|TRBV29-1
CSVPVYTF
TGCAGCGTTCCGGTCTACACCTTC
>TRBD2|.|TRBJ2-1|TRBV29-1
CSVRRGLADSYEQFF
TGCAGCGTCCGCCGTGGGCTAGCGGATTCCTACGAGCAGTTCTTC
>.|.|TRBJ2-1|TRBV3-1
CASSRNTGSNEQFF
TGTGCCAGCAGCCGTAATACAGGGAGCAATGAGCAGTTCTTC
>.|.|TRBJ2-6|TRBV7-9
CASSLARTGANVLTF
TGTGCCAGCAGCTTAGCGCGTACTGGTGCCAACGTCCTGACTTTC
>.|.|TRBJ2-3|TRBV7-9
CASSLVEGRCAYF
TGTGCCAGCAGCCTAGTGGAGGGCAGATGCGCGTATTTT
>.|once|TRBJ1-2|TRBV2
CASSVADYGYTF
TGTGCCAGCAGTGTGGCGGACTATGGCTACACCTTC
>TRBD2|.|TRBJ2-2|TRBV25-1
CASSPPRGLGAGELFF
TGTGCCAGCAGTCCCCCTCGGGGACTAGGGGCCGGGGAGCTGTTTTTT
>.|.|TRBJ2-7|TRBV15
CAASGVATYNEQYF
TGTGCCGCCTCGGGGGTAGCAACCTACAATGAGCAGTACTTC
>.|.|TRBJ1-2|TRBV30
CALLTVIYGYTF
TGTGCCTTATTGACGGTGATATATGGCTACACCTTC
>TRBD1|few|TRBJ1-2|TRBV25-1
CASRGTGHNYGYTF
TGTGCCAGCAGGGGGACAGGGCATAACTATGGCTACACCTTC
>.|.|TRBJ2-2|TRBV7-9
CASSLAVTGELFF
TGTGCCAGCAGCTTAGCCGTCACCGGGGAGCTGTTTTTT
>.|.|TRBJ1-5|TRBV5-1
CASSMTPLNQPQHF
TGCGCCAGCAGCATGACACCTCTTAATCAGCCCCAGCATTTT
>.|.|TRBJ2-1|TRBV21-1
CASRGRPSGALPYDEQFF
TGTGCCAGCAGAGGAAGGCCTAGCGGGGCGCTACCCTATGATGAGCAGTTCTTC
>.|.|TRBJ2-3|TRBV10-1
CASSAARGGRYAYF
TGCGCCAGCAGTGCGGCTAGAGGGGGTAGATACGCGTATTTT
>.|few|TRBJ1-2|TRBV27
CASSPRGVHGYTF
TGTGCCAGCAGCCCCAGAGGGGTTCATGGCTACACCTTC
>.|many|TRBJ2-7|TRBV18
CASSPGTVYEQYF
TGTGCCAGCAGCCCAGGGACGGTATACGAGCAGTACTTC
>.|.|TRBJ1-5|TRBV15
CATSMNNQPQHF
TGTGCCACCAGCATGAACAATCAGCCCCAGCATTTT
>.|few|TRBJ1-1|TRBV6-2/TRBV6-3
CASSPWTYLSTEAFF
TGTGCCAGCAGTCCCTGGACATACTTGAGCACTGAAGCTTTCTTT
>TRBD2|few|TRBJ2-1|TRBV20-1
CSAIDGAGGRNEQFF
TGCAGTGCTATCGATGGGGCGGGAGGGCGGAATGAGCAGTTCTTC
>TRBD1|.|TRBJ2-3|TRBV5-8
CASSPGDRGKDTQYF
TGTGCCAGCAGCCCCGGAGACAGGGGAAAAGATACGCAGTATTTT